This T cell receptor (beta chain) was sequenced in a study of blood T cell repertoires in COVID-19. Study-wide context: Acute-phase and convalescent COVID-19 samples originated in the United States, Italy and Spain. The cDNA or gDNA used as material had been derived from T cells, B-cell-depleted T cells, or PBMCs.

The germline CDR1 and CDR2 sequences are SGHDT and YYEEEE. The CDR3 covers 15 residues. Trimming cost V 1 base and J 3 bases, with 13 bases left between them. Here immunoSEQ multiplex PCR was the method, and the copy in TCRdb shows in-frame clones only, minus some. The sample records approximately 360,000 clones, around 87% being singletons. The chain carries TRBV5-6 and TRBJ2-5, with D possibly TRBD1 on 6 matching bases. This sequence originates from a man aged 35 to 55 in a cohort exposed to, infected with or recovered from COVID-19 (not recorded which). The specimen sequenced was PBMCs or T cells enriched from blood (not recorded which). The chain's CDR3 is CASSLQGTPKETQYF. CDR3 bases: TGTGCCAGCAGCTTGCAAGGGACACCGAAAGAGACCCAGTACTTC.